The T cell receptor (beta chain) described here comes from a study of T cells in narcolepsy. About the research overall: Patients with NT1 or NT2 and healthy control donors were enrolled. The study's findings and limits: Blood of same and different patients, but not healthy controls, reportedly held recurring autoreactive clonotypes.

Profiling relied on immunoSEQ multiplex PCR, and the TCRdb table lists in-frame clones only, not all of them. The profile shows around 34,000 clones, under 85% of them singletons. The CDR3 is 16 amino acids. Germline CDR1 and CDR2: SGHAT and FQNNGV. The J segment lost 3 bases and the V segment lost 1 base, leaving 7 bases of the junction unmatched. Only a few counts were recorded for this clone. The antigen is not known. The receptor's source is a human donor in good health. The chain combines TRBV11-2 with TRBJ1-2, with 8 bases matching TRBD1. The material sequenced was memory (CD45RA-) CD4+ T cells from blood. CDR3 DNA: TGTGCCAGCAGCTTAGGGTCAGGGGGCGCTTACTATGGCTACACCTTC. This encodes CASSLGSGGAYYGYTF.